This TCR beta chain originates from a study of blood T cell repertoires in COVID-19 (dated by TCRdb to the early 2020s). About the investigation overall: Samples covering the acute and convalescent phases of COVID-19 were provided by collaborators in the United States, Italy and Spain. The repertoires were released in a freely available public database meant as a resource for research on the immune response to SARS-CoV-2. Where HLA class I and class II types were available, the types were taken from metadata supplied by the sample provider, not from assay-based typing. The sample metadata nearly always contained a de-identified subject ID, COVID-19 status, age in years and sex. The material from the prospective study consisted of cDNA or gDNA derived from T cells, B-cell-depleted T cells, or PBMCs. The samples were drawn from the first 160 participants of the ongoing ImmuneRACE study and from 950 to 1,500 subjects provided by 6 global collaborators. Subjects who had been exposed to COVID-19, were actively infected with it, or had recovered from it provided the deeply sampled blood TCRbeta repertoires that made up the dataset.

TCRbeta CDR3 regions were amplified from genomic DNA using the immunoSEQ Assay, a bias-controlled multiplex PCR. In the original analysis: Nucleated cell counts per sample were estimated from amplification of reference gene primers within the assay. Sequence reads were collapsed and filtered to measure the absolute abundance of every unique TCRbeta CDR3 rearrangement. For each sample, productive Simpson clonality was calculated as the square root of Simpson's diversity index across productive rearrangements. Sourced from immuneACCESS, this table was stored by TCRdb with only in-frame sequences that have V and J called. A share of the clones is absent; for the studies checked, an unresolved V gene accounts for under half, and the remainder has no known explanation. That table is the source of V, J and clone size, and D and trimming were worked out from the DNA. The sample table lists 140,000 to 150,000 clones, just under 90% of them with a count of one. In total, the top ten clones hold more than 6.5% of the sample.

Whole blood was collected in K2EDTA tubes by collaborating institutions according to the institutions' own protocols. For TCRbeta analysis, collaborators shipped samples in one of three forms: frozen whole blood, isolated PBMCs, or DNA extracted from either of those sample types. Details on this clone: Its antigen specificity is not known. There are no base qualities to consult, and no much larger clone falls within one base.

The CDR3, cysteine through phenylalanine, is 15 amino acids long. Just CDR3 DNA is preserved here, 45 bases in frame from base 1. Looking up the germline V gene yields CDR1 SNHLY and CDR2 FYNNEI. V is pared back by 8 bases and J by 1 base, with 18 bases lying between the germline termini. Overall results and qualifications from the work: The quantity of clinical and demographic metadata differed by source and by participant and was supplied without curation.

The specimen sequenced was peripheral blood. This chain joins TRBV2 to TRBJ2-7, and perhaps TRBD1 as D gene, on 5 matching bases. The source is a woman aged 45 to 65 with active or convalescent COVID-19. The CDR3 region has the sequence CASPTESTVSYEQYF. The nucleotides read TGTGCCAGCCCCACTGAGTCGACAGTTTCCTACGAGCAGTACTTC.